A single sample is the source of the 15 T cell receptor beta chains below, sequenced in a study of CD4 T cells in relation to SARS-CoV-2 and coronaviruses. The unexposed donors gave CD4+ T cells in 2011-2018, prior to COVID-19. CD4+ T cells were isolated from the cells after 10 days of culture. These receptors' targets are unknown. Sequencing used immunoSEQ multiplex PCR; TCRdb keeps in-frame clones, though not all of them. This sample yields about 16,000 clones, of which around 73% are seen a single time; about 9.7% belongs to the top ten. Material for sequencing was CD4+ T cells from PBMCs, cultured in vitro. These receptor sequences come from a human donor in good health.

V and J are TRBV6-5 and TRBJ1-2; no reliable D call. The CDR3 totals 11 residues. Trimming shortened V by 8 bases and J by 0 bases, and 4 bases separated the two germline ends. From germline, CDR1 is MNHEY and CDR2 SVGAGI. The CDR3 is CASSTNYGYTF. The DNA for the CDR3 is TGTGCCAGCTCAACTAACTATGGCTACACCTTC.

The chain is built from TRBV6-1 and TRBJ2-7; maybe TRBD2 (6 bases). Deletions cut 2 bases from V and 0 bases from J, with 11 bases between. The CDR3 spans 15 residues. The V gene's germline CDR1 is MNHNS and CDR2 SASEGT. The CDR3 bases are TGTGCCAGCAGTGAATTCGGGCGGGACTCCTACGAGCAGTACTTC. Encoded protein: CASSEFGRDSYEQYF.

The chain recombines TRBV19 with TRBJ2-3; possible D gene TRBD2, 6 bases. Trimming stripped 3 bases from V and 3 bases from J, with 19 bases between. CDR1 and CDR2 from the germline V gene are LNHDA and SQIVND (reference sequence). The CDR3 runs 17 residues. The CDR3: CASSISTSWRGTDTQYF. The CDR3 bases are TGTGCCAGTAGTATTAGCACTAGCTGGAGAGGGACAGATACGCAGTATTTT.

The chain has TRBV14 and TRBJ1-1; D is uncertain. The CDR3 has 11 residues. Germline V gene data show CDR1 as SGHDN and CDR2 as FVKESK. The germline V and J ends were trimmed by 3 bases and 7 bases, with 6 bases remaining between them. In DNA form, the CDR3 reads TGTGCCAGCAGCCAGAGGCTTGAAGCTTTCTTT. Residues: CASSQRLEAFF.

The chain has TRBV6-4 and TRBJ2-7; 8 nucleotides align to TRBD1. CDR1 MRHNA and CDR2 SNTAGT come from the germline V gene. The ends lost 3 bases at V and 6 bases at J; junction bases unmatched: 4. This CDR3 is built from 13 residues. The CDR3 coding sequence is TGTGCCAGCAGTGATTCCGACAGGGGCGAGCAGTACTTC. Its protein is CASSDSDRGEQYF.

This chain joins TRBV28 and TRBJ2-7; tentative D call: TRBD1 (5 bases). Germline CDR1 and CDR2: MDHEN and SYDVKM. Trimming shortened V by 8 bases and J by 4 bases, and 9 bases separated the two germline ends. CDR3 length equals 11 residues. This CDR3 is CASQGQYEQYF. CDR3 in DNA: TGTGCCAGCCAGGGTCAGTACGAGCAGTACTTC.

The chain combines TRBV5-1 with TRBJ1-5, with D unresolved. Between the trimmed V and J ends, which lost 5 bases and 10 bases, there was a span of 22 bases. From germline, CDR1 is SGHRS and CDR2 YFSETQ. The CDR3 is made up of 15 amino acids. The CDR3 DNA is TGCGCCAGCAGACGCGTCAGCGGAGACATCAAACCCCAGCATTTT. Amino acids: CASRRVSGDIKPQHF. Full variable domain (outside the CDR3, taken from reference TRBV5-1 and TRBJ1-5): KAGVTQTPRYLIKTRGQQVTLSCSPISGHRSVSWYQQTPGQGLQFLFEYFSETQRNKGNFPGRFSGRQFSNSRSEMNVSTLELGDSALYLCASRRVSGDIKPQHFGDGTRLSIL.

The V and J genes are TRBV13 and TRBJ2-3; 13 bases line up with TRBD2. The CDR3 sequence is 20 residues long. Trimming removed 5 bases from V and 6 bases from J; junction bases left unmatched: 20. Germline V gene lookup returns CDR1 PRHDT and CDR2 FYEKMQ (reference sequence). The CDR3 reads CASSPQTTSGRSQRGDTQYF. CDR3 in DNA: TGTGCCAGCAGCCCCCAGACGACTAGCGGGAGGTCCCAGCGGGGCGATACGCAGTATTTT.

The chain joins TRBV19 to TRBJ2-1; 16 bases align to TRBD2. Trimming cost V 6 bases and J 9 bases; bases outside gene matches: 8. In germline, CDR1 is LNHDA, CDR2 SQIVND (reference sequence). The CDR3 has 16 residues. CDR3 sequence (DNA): TGTGCCAGTAGAGTACCGGGACTAGCGGGAGGGGGTGAGCAGTTCTTC. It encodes CASRVPGLAGGGEQFF.

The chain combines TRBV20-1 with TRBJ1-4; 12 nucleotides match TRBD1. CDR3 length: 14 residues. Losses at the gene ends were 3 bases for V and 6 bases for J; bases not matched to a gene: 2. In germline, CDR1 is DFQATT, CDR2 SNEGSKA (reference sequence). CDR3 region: CSASWDRGHEKLFF. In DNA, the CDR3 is TGCAGTGCTAGTTGGGACAGGGGGCATGAAAAACTGTTTTTT.

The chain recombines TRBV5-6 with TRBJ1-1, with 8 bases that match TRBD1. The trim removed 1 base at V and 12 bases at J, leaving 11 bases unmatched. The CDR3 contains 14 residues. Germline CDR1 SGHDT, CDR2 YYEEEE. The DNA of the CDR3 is TGTGCCAGCAGCTTGATGGTGACAGGGGAATCGACTTTCTTT. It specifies CASSLMVTGESTFF.

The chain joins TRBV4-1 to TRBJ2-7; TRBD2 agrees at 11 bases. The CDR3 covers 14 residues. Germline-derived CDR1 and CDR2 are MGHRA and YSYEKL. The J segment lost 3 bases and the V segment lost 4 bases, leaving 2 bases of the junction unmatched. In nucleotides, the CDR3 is TGCGCCAGCAGCCTGACTAGCGGGAACTACGAGCAGTACTTC. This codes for CASSLTSGNYEQYF.

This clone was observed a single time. In nucleotides, the CDR3 is TGTGCCAGCAGTTCGAACGTGGTGGCTAGCGGGAGGGGTGGCGGGGAGCTGTTTTTT. Amino acids: CASSSNVVASGRGGGELFF. The chain couples TRBV27 to TRBJ2-2; TRBD2 matches at 12 bases. From germline, CDR1 is MNHEY and CDR2 SMNVEV (reference sequence). V shed 4 bases and J 7 bases; nucleotides not matched to a gene: 16. CDR3 length: 19 amino acids.

In nucleotides, the CDR3 is TGTGCCAGCAACCCAACTAGCGGGAACTACGAGCAGTACTTC. The encoded protein is CASNPTSGNYEQYF. This sequence joins TRBV6-5 and TRBJ2-7; 10 bases agree with TRBD2. CDR1 is MNHEY and CDR2 is SVGAGI in the germline V gene. The CDR3 covers 14 residues. The trim removed 7 bases at V and 3 bases at J, leaving 6 bases unmatched.

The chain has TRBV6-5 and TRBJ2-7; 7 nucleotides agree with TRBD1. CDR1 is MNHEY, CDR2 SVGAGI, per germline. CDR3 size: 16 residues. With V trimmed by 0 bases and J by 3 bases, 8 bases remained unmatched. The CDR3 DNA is TGTGCCAGCAGTTACTCCACAGGGGAAAGTGACTACGAGCAGTACTTC. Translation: CASSYSTGESDYEQYF.